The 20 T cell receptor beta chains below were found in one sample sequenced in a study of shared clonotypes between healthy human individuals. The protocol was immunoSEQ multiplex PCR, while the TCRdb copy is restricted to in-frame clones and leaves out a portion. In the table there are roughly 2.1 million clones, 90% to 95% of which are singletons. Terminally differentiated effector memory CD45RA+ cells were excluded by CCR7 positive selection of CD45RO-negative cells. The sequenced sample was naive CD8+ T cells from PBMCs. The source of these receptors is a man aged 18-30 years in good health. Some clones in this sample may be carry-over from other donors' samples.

CDR3 DNA: TGTGCCAGCCTAGGTGGGACAGGGTACAATGAGCAGTTCTTC. Protein product: CASLGGTGYNEQFF. This chain connects TRBV6-1 to TRBJ2-1, with TRBD1 identical over 9 bases. There are 14 residues in the CDR3. Germline V gene sequence: CDR1 MNHNS, CDR2 SASEGT. Losses at the gene ends were 8 bases for V and 4 bases for J; bases not matched to a gene: 6.

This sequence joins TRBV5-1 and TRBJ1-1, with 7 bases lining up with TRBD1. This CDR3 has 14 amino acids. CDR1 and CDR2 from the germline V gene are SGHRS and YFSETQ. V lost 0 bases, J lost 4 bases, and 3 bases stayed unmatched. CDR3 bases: TGCGCCAGCAGCTTGGGCAGGGGGATCACTGAAGCTTTCTTT. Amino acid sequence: CASSLGRGITEAFF. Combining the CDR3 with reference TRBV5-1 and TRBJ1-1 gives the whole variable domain KAGVTQTPRYLIKTRGQQVTLSCSPISGHRSVSWYQQTPGQGLQFLFEYFSETQRNKGNFPGRFSGRQFSNSRSEMNVSTLELGDSALYLCASSLGRGITEAFFGQGTRLTVV.

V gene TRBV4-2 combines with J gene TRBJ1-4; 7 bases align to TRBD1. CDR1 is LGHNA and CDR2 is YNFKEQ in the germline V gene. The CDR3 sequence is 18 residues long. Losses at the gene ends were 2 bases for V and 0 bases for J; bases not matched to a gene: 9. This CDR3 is CASSQRPTGIATNEKLFF. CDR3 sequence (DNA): TGTGCCAGCAGCCAAAGACCGACAGGGATTGCAACTAATGAAAAACTGTTTTTT.

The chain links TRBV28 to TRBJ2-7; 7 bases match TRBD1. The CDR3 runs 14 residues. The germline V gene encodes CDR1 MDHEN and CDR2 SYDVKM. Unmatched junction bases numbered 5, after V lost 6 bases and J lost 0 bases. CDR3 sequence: CASRKTGPSYEQYF. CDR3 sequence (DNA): TGTGCCAGCAGAAAGACAGGGCCCTCCTACGAGCAGTACTTC.

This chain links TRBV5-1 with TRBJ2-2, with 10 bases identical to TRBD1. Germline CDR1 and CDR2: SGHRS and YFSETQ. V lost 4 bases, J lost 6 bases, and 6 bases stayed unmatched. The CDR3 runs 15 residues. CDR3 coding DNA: TGCGCCAGCAGCGGCGGACAGGGGGTACCCGGGGAGCTGTTTTTT. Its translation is CASSGGQGVPGELFF. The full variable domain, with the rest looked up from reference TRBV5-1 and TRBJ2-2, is KAGVTQTPRYLIKTRGQQVTLSCSPISGHRSVSWYQQTPGQGLQFLFEYFSETQRNKGNFPGRFSGRQFSNSRSEMNVSTLELGDSALYLCASSGGQGVPGELFFGEGSRLTVL.

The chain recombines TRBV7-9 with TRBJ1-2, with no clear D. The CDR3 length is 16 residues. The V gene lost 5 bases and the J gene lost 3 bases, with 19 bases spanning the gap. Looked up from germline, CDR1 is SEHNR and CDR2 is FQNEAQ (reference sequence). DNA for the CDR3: TGTGCCAGCAGCACCCGATGGTCATTGCCCGACTATGGCTACACCTTC. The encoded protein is CASSTRWSLPDYGYTF.

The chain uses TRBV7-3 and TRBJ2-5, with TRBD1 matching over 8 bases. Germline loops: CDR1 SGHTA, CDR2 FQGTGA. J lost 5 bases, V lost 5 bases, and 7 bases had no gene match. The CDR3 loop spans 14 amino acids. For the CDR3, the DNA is TGTGCCAGCAGCCTCTCAGGGGGCAAGGAGACCCAGTACTTC. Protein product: CASSLSGGKETQYF.

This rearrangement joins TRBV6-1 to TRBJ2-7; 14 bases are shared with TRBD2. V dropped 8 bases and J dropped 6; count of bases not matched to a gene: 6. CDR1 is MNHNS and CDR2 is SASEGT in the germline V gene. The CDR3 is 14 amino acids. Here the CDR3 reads CASPAGTSGSEQYF. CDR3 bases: TGTGCCAGCCCCGCCGGGACTAGCGGGAGCGAGCAGTACTTC.

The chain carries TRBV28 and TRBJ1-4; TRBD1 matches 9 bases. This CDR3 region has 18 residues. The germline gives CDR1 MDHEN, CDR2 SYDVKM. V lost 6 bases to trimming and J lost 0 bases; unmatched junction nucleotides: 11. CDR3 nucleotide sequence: TGTGCCAGCAGCCGGGACAGGGAGAATTTTGCAACTAATGAAAAACTGTTTTTT. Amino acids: CASSRDRENFATNEKLFF.

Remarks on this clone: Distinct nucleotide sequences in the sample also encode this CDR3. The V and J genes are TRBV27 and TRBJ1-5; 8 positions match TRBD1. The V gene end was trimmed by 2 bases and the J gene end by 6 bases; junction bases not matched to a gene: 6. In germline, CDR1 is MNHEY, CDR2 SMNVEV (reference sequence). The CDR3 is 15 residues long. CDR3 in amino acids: CASSLLGQGGQPQHF. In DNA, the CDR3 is TGTGCCAGCAGTTTACTCGGACAGGGAGGTCAGCCCCAGCATTTT.

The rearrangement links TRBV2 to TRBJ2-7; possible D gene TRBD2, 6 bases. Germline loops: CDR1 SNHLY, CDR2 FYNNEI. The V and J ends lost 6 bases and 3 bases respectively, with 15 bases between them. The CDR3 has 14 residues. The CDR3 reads CASSTGEASYEQYF. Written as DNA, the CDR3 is TGTGCCAGCAGCACGGGGGAGGCTAGCTACGAGCAGTACTTC.

The CDR3: CASSLASGQNYNEQFF. Here the CDR3 DNA reads TGTGCCAGCAGCTTGGCGTCCGGACAGAACTACAATGAGCAGTTCTTC. The rearrangement links TRBV5-6 to TRBJ2-1; the D gene is possibly TRBD1 (6 bases). Trimming pared 0 bases from V and 3 bases from J, leaving 13 bases between. Germline V lookup: CDR1 SGHDT, CDR2 YYEEEE. The CDR3 has 16 residues.

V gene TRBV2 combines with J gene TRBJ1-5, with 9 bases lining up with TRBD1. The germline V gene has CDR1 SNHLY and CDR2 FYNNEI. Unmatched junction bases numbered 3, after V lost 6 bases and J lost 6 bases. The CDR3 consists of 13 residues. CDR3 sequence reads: CASRNRGLQPQHF. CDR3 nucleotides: TGTGCCAGCAGGAACAGGGGGCTTCAGCCCCAGCATTTT.

This CDR3 reads CASSQHHGSQDEQFF. The CDR3 bases are TGCGCCAGCAGCCAACATCACGGATCACAGGATGAGCAGTTCTTC. The chain carries TRBV4-1 and TRBJ2-1, with D perhaps TRBD1 (5 bases). V lost 2 bases, J lost 8 bases, and 16 bases lay in between. The length of the CDR3 is 15 residues. Per the germline V gene, CDR1 is MGHRA and CDR2 is YSYEKL.

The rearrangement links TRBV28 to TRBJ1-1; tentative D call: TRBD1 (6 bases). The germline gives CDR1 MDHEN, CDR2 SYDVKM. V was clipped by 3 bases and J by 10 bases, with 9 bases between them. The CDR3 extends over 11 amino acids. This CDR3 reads CASSLSRGAFF. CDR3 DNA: TGTGCCAGCAGTTTGAGCAGGGGAGCTTTCTTT.

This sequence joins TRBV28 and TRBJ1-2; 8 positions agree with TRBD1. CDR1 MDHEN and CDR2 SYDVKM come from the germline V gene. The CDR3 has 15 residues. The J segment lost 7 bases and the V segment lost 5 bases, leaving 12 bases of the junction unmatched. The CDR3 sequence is CASSPLPTGGGGYTF. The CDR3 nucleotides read TGTGCCAGCAGTCCCCTCCCTACAGGGGGGGGTGGCTACACCTTC.

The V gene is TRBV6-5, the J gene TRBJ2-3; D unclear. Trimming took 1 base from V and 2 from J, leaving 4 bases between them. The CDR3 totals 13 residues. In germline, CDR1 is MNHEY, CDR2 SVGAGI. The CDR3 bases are TGTGCCAGCAGTTACTATCCCACAGATACGCAGTATTTT. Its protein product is CASSYYPTDTQYF.

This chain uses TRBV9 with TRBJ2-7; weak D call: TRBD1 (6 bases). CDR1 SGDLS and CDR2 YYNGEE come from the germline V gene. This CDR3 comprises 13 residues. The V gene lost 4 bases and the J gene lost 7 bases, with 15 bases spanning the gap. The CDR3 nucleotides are TGTGCCAGCAGCCCAACAGGGATGGGGGAGCAGTACTTC. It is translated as CASSPTGMGEQYF. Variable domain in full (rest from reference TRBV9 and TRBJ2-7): DSGVTQTPKHLITATGQRVTLRCSPRSGDLSVYWYQQSLDQGLQFLIQYYNGEERAKGNILERFSAQQFPDLHSELNLSSLELGDSALYFCASSPTGMGEQYFGPGTRLTVT.

The CDR3 DNA reads as TGTGCCAGCAGCTTCCTAGCGGGACCCTTCTTC. Protein sequence: CASSFLAGPFF. The chain uses TRBV7-9 and TRBJ2-1; 9 bases align to TRBD2. The CDR3 is 11 residues long. Germline CDR1 reads SEHNR; CDR2 reads FQNEAQ (reference sequence). J was trimmed by 16 bases and V by 3 bases; bases with no gene match: 4.

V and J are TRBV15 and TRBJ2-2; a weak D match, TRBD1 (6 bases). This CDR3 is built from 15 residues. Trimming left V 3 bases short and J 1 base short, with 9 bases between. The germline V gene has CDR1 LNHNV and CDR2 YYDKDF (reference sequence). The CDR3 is CATSSTGLNTGELFF. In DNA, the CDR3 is TGTGCCACCAGCAGTACAGGGCTGAACACCGGGGAGCTGTTTTTT.